This T cell receptor beta chain was retrieved from a study of CD8+CD57+ T cells in acquired aplastic anemia. Study information: Sorted cells (CD4+ and CD8+) yielded DNA amounts that averaged around 3.1 ug.

Previously, flow cytometry had revealed CD8+CD57+ cell expansion in the patients chosen for sequencing. Blood came from patients not yet given any therapy. The template for TCR beta VDJ and CDR3 sequence profiling was genomic DNA. A single record per CDR3 protein comes from TCRdb applying MiXCR to the reads. This sample has about 190,000 distinct CDR3 sequences, with roughly half found just once. The length of the CDR3 is 16 residues. Germline CDR1 KGHDR, CDR2 SFDVKD. Study findings and constraints: Some 29 CD8+ CDR3 sequences were shared between patients and controls.

For this clonotype: Its matching antigen is unknown. The junction departs from germline at one end; a sequencing error may be responsible.

Material: sorted CD4+, CD8+, or CD8+CD57+ T cells (not recorded which) from PBMCs. The V gene is TRBV24-1, the J gene TRBJ2-2, with D perhaps matching TRBD2 (5 bases). The clonotype comes from a human donor with aplastic anemia. The CDR3 DNA sequence: TGTGCCACCAGTGATTCCACCGGGGTGAGCACCGGGGAGCTGCTTTTT. It codes for CATSDSTGVSTGELLF.